One sample yielded the 31 T cell receptor beta chains listed below, sequenced in a study of T cells in Graves' hyperthyroidism and ophthalmopathy. Amplification of TCR beta CDR3 regions was performed using RNA transcripts as template. Using the HTBI primer set, a first-round RT-PCR was run on the TCR CDR3. MiXCR, run by TCRdb on the multiplex PCR reads, gives a single entry per CDR3 protein. The top ten clones hold under 15% of a sample with roughly 600,000 distinct CDR3 sequences, about 14% of them seen once. Sequencing used blood. These receptors came from a woman aged 45-60 years with Graves' ophthalmopathy.

This clonotype was detected ten times or more. This sequence joins TRBV11-2 and TRBJ2-3; 8 nucleotides agree with TRBD2. With 5 bases clipped from V and 4 bases from J, the junction kept 5 bases outside the gene matches. Per the germline V gene, CDR1 is SGHAT and CDR2 is FQNNGV. The CDR3 consists of 14 residues. DNA of the CDR3: TGTGCCAGCAGCAGAGGACTAGCTTCAGATACGCAGTATTTT. Its translation: CASSRGLASDTQYF. The whole variable domain, filled in from reference TRBV11-2 and TRBJ2-3, reads EAGVAQSPRYKIIEKRQSVAFWCNPISGHATLYWYQQILGQGPKLLIQFQNNGVVDDSQLPKDRFSAERLKGVDSTLKIQPAKLEDSAVYLCASSRGLASDTQYFGPGTRLTVL.

This sequence joins TRBV19 and TRBJ2-1; maybe TRBD2 (5 bases). Germline V gene lookup returns CDR1 LNHDA and CDR2 SQIVND (reference sequence). The ends were cut back, 1 base at V and 5 bases at J, with 15 bases in the middle. This CDR3 has 16 amino acids. The CDR3 DNA reads TGTGCCAGTAGTATAGGAGGGTACTACCCCCACAATGAGCAGTTCTTC. As protein: CASSIGGYYPHNEQFF.

The CDR3 coding sequence is TGTGCCAGCAGTGGGGGGGCAGGGGTGGGATACGAGCAGTACTTC. Translated: CASSGGAGVGYEQYF. V usage is TRBV27 and J usage is TRBJ2-7, with D tentatively TRBD2 (7 bases). Trimming left V 5 bases short and J 4 bases short, with 18 bases between. CDR3 length equals 15 residues. Germline-derived CDR1 and CDR2 are MNHEY and SMNVEV (reference sequence).

The chain links TRBV7-2 to TRBJ2-1; TRBD2 matches at 10 bases. Per germline, CDR1 SGHTA and CDR2 FQGNSA. V gave up 5 bases and J gave up 0 bases; unmatched junction bases: 13. There are 19 residues in the CDR3. CDR3 residues: CASSQVVRLAGDSYNEQFF. The CDR3, as DNA: TGTGCCAGCAGCCAAGTCGTGAGACTAGCGGGCGACTCCTACAATGAGCAGTTCTTC.

Concerning this clonotype itself: A much larger clone lies one base from this, so it may be a read error. The rearrangement links TRBV14 to TRBJ1-1, with TRBD1 identical over 8 bases. The CDR3 has 13 amino acids. CDR1 is SGHDN, CDR2 FVKESK, per germline. The DNA of the CDR3 is TGTGCCGGCAGCACTCAGACAGGGGCTGAAGCTTTCTTT. Encoded protein: CAGSTQTGAEAFF. The full variable domain, in which reference TRBV14 and TRBJ1-1 provide the parts outside the CDR3, is EAGVTQFPSHSVIEKGQTVTLRCDPISGHDNLYWYRRVMGKEIKFLLHFVKESKQDESGMPNNRFLAERTGGTYSTLKVQPAELEDSGVYFCAGSTQTGAEAFFGQGTRLTVV.

In its sample, this clonotype was seen a few times. The chain couples TRBV12-5 to TRBJ2-3; D unresolved. Germline-derived CDR1 and CDR2 are LGHNT and FRNRAP. Between the trimmed V and J ends, which lost 0 bases and 1 base, there was a span of 5 bases. The CDR3 is 14 residues long. The CDR3 here is CASGLVHGTDTQYF. In DNA form, the CDR3 reads TGTGCTAGTGGTTTGGTCCATGGCACAGATACGCAGTATTTT.

The chain joins TRBV19 to TRBJ2-7; the match to TRBD1 covers 10 bases. With V trimmed by 6 bases and J by 3 bases, 8 bases remained unmatched. CDR1 and CDR2 (germline): LNHDA, SQIVND (reference sequence). The CDR3 contains 15 residues. CDR3 protein: CASRTTGQGFYEQYF. CDR3 coding DNA: TGTGCCAGTAGAACCACGGGACAGGGGTTCTACGAGCAGTACTTC. The variable domain in full, completed from reference TRBV19 and TRBJ2-7, reads DGGITQSPKYLFRKEGQNVTLSCEQNLNHDAMYWYRQDPGQGLRLIYYSQIVNDFQKGDIAEGYSVSREKKESFPLTVTSAQKNPTAFYLCASRTTGQGFYEQYFGPGTRLTVT.

There are a few counts of this clonotype. V gene TRBV20-1 combines with J gene TRBJ2-2; D possibly uses TRBD1 or TRBD2 (6 bases each). V lost 6 bases, J lost 2 bases, and 16 bases lay in between. CDR3 length equals 15 residues. The germline V gene has CDR1 DFQATT and CDR2 SNEGSKA (reference sequence). The CDR3 reads CSAKIGGPNTGELFF. The DNA of the CDR3 is TGCAGTGCAAAGATCGGGGGCCCCAACACCGGGGAGCTGTTTTTT.

This clonotype was observed many times. The rearrangement joins TRBV5-1 to TRBJ2-3; tentative D call: TRBD2 (5 bases). This CDR3 contains 14 residues. Between the trimmed V and J ends, which lost 1 base and 4 bases, there was a span of 10 bases. CDR1 and CDR2 from the germline V gene are SGHRS and YFSETQ. The CDR3 bases are TGCGCCAGCAGCTTGAGTACTAGGGCAGATACGCAGTATTTT. Translation: CASSLSTRADTQYF.

This chain joins TRBV5-4 and TRBJ2-5; no clear D. CDR3 size: 13 residues. Trimming cost V 0 bases and J 5 bases, with 8 bases left between them. The germline gives CDR1 SGHNT, CDR2 YYREEE (reference sequence). This CDR3 reads CASSLVSMETQYF. CDR3 nucleotide sequence: TGTGCCAGCAGCTTGGTCAGTATGGAGACCCAGTACTTC.

At least ten counts were recorded for this clonotype. This rearrangement joins TRBV7-9 to TRBJ1-6; 8 nucleotides agree with TRBD1. With V trimmed by 4 bases and J by 4 bases, 9 bases remained unmatched. The CDR3 is 17 residues long. In germline, CDR1 is SEHNR, CDR2 FQNEAQ (reference sequence). The CDR3 loop is CASSSTLTGGYNSPLHF. CDR3 bases: TGTGCCAGCAGCTCAACCCTAACAGGGGGTTATAATTCACCCCTCCACTTT.

The chain combines TRBV27 with TRBJ2-3, with D perhaps matching TRBD1 or TRBD2 (5 bases each). This CDR3 has 11 amino acids. Germline CDR1 is MNHEY and CDR2 is SMNVEV (reference sequence). Deletions cut 4 bases from V and 7 bases from J, with 6 bases between. CDR3 bases: TGTGCCAGCAGTTGGGGGAATACGCAGTATTTT. It yields the protein CASSWGNTQYF.

Many counts were recorded for this clonotype. The rearrangement uses TRBV6-2 or TRBV6-3 and TRBJ2-7, with D possibly TRBD2 on 6 matching bases. Trimming left V 9 bases short and J 5 bases short, with 14 bases between. This CDR3 comprises 12 residues. The germline gives CDR1 MNHEY, CDR2 SVGEGT. The CDR3 DNA is TGTGCCAGTCGGGACTCACACAACGAGCAGTACTTC. As protein: CASRDSHNEQYF.

CDR3 loop: CASSQDPREEKLFF. The DNA of the CDR3 is TGTGCCAGCAGCCAGGACCCCCGGGAGGAAAAACTGTTTTTT. V gene TRBV5-6 combines with J gene TRBJ1-4; D is ambiguous. The CDR3 has 14 residues. Looked up from germline, CDR1 is SGHDT and CDR2 is YYEEEE. V lost 4 bases and J lost 8, with 15 bases in between.

The chain's CDR3 is CASSFNPMNTEAFF. CDR3 coding DNA: TGTGCCAGCAGCTTTAATCCCATGAACACTGAAGCTTTCTTT. The V gene is TRBV13, the J gene TRBJ1-1; no reliable D call. The germline gives CDR1 PRHDT, CDR2 FYEKMQ (reference sequence). This CDR3 has 14 amino acids. The V end lost 3 bases, the J end lost 0 bases, and 8 bases lay between the germline ends.

This clonotype was picked up many times. This chain joins TRBV11-2 and TRBJ2-1; TRBD1 agrees at 8 bases. In germline, CDR1 is SGHAT, CDR2 FQNNGV. The V and J ends lost 5 bases and 5 bases, in that order; junction bases with no gene match: 8. The CDR3 spans 15 residues. CDR3 loop: CASSASRGLDNEQFF. The CDR3 nucleotides read TGTGCCAGCAGCGCGTCCAGGGGGCTCGACAATGAGCAGTTCTTC.

This clonotype was recorded a few times. The chain has TRBV6-2 or TRBV6-3 and TRBJ2-2; 8 bases match TRBD1. J was trimmed by 7 bases and V by 5 bases; bases with no gene match: 6. Germline lookup yields CDR1 MNHEY and CDR2 SVGEGT. The CDR3 is 14 residues long. The CDR3 protein is CASSRSGGNGELFF. The DNA of the CDR3 is TGTGCCAGCAGTCGCTCAGGGGGCAACGGGGAGCTGTTTTTT.

This clonotype appeared a few times. The chain has TRBV28 and TRBJ1-1, with 9 positions matching TRBD1. This CDR3 region has 18 residues. CDR1 is MDHEN, CDR2 SYDVKM, per germline. After removal of 5 bases from V and 5 bases from J, the junction contained 18 bases not matched to a gene. The CDR3 loop is CASSPDRGRGIRRTEAFF. The CDR3 DNA follows: TGTGCCAGCAGTCCGGACAGGGGCAGGGGGATAAGAAGGACTGAAGCTTTCTTT.

About this clonotype: Since a much larger clone is just one base distant, this may be a read error. The chain recombines TRBV7-3 with TRBJ2-3; TRBD2 is a possible D gene (5 bases). The CDR3 is 14 amino acids. Germline values: CDR1 SGHTA, CDR2 FQGTGA. CDR3 sequence: CASSHSSSTDTKYF. Written as DNA, the CDR3 is TGTGCCAGCAGCCATTCTTCTAGCACAGATACGAAGTATTTT.

The V and J genes are TRBV15 and TRBJ1-6, with 12 bases fitting TRBD1. The CDR3 loop spans 16 amino acids. The junction had 5 bases not matched to a gene; V was cut back by 1 base and J by 10 bases. Germline CDR1 LNHNV, CDR2 YYDKDF (reference sequence). CDR3 nucleotides: TGTGCCACCAGCAGAGGATGGGACAGGGGGCACTCACCCCTCCACTTT. The encoded protein is CATSRGWDRGHSPLHF.

This rearrangement joins TRBV7-9 to TRBJ2-7, with a possible D match to TRBD1 (6 bases). CDR1 and CDR2 (germline): SEHNR, FQNEAQ (reference sequence). The ends were cut back, 5 bases at V and 7 bases at J, with 15 bases in the middle. The CDR3 is 13 residues long. The CDR3 DNA is TGTGCCAGCAGCACCGACACAGGGTGGGAGCAGTACTTC. Protein: CASSTDTGWEQYF.

V and J are TRBV9 and TRBJ2-5; 14 bases align to TRBD2. With 3 bases clipped from V and 5 bases from J, the junction kept 9 bases outside the gene matches. There are 17 residues in the CDR3. Germline V lookup: CDR1 SGDLS, CDR2 YYNGEE. CDR3 residues: CASSGEAGLAGVETQYF. The CDR3 nucleotides are TGTGCCAGCAGCGGGGAGGCGGGACTAGCGGGAGTGGAGACCCAGTACTTC.

Many counts were recorded for this clonotype. This chain uses TRBV20-1 with TRBJ2-3, with TRBD1 matching 8 bases. Unmatched junction bases numbered 3, after V lost 7 bases and J lost 3 bases. Per the germline V gene, CDR1 is DFQATT and CDR2 is SNEGSKA (reference sequence). The CDR3 is 12 amino acids. The CDR3 sequence: CSDRQGTDTQYF. Here the CDR3 DNA reads TGCAGTGACAGACAGGGGACAGATACGCAGTATTTT.

This clonotype was found many times. The chain couples TRBV27 to TRBJ2-5, with 10 bases fitting TRBD2. V lost 6 bases and J lost 1; bases outside the gene matches: 5. Germline CDR1 and CDR2: MNHEY and SMNVEV (reference sequence). The CDR3 consists of 15 residues. CDR3 protein: CASSPRTSGQETQYF. DNA for the CDR3: TGTGCCAGCAGCCCCAGGACTAGCGGCCAAGAGACCCAGTACTTC.

This clonotype was picked up many times. V and J are TRBV12-3 or TRBV12-4 and TRBJ1-2, with no clear D. The CDR3 loop spans 15 amino acids. V was clipped by 5 bases and J by 4 bases, with 17 bases between them. CDR3 in amino acids: CASSPNLGLSYGYTF. The CDR3 bases are TGTGCCAGCAGTCCCAACCTAGGACTCTCCTATGGCTACACCTTC.

This clonotype was seen at least ten times. This chain uses TRBV7-3 with TRBJ2-1, with 7 nucleotides matching TRBD2. CDR1 and CDR2 (germline): SGHTA, FQGTGA. The CDR3 is made up of 16 amino acids. The ends lost 4 bases at V and 4 bases at J; junction bases unmatched: 10. The DNA of the CDR3 is TGTGCCAGCAGCTGGGGAGCGGGATCCGGATACAATGAGCAGTTCTTC. Its protein product is CASSWGAGSGYNEQFF.

The sample holds a few counts of this clonotype. The chain combines TRBV6-9 with TRBJ1-5; the D gene is possibly TRBD1 (5 bases). V lost 3 bases to trimming and J lost 6 bases, with 21 bases between them. The germline V gene has CDR1 MNHGY and CDR2 SVAAGI. This CDR3 has 17 residues. The CDR3 region is CASSYGGTKRRSQPQHF. DNA for the CDR3: TGTGCCAGCAGTTACGGGGGGACCAAACGTAGAAGTCAGCCCCAGCATTTT.

The table lists this clonotype with many counts. The rearrangement links TRBV2 to TRBJ2-7, with unresolved D. The CDR3 runs to 13 residues. Germline values: CDR1 SNHLY, CDR2 FYNNEI. V lost 4 bases and J lost 2, with 9 bases in between. The CDR3 coding sequence is TGTGCCAGCAGTGTCAGGTCCCCCTACGAGCAGTACTTC. This gives the protein CASSVRSPYEQYF.

V usage is TRBV24-1 and J usage is TRBJ2-1, with D perhaps TRBD1 (6 bases). CDR1 is KGHDR and CDR2 is SFDVKD in the germline V gene. This CDR3 is built from 13 residues. Trimming stripped 9 bases from V and 5 bases from J, with 13 bases between. CDR3 in amino acids: CATRKQGHNEQFF. For the CDR3, the DNA is TGTGCCACCCGAAAACAGGGACACAATGAGCAGTTCTTC.

There are many counts of this clonotype. V usage is TRBV28 and J usage is TRBJ1-1; D not certain. V shed 3 bases and J shed 8 bases, with 10 bases lying between them. CDR3 length: 12 residues. From germline, CDR1 is MDHEN and CDR2 SYDVKM. This chain's CDR3 is CASSLRDSEAFF. CDR3 DNA sequence: TGTGCCAGCAGTTTGCGGGATTCGGAAGCTTTCTTT.

This clonotype was recorded at least ten times. The chain recombines TRBV9 with TRBJ2-3; TRBD2 matches 8 bases. V lost 1 base and J lost 4; bases outside the gene matches: 17. Germline V gene data show CDR1 as SGDLS and CDR2 as YYNGEE. The CDR3 totals 19 residues. For the CDR3, the DNA is TGTGCCAGCAGCGTACCCCGCCGCGTAGTTGCGGGAGGAGCAGATACGCAGTATTTT. As protein: CASSVPRRVVAGGADTQYF.